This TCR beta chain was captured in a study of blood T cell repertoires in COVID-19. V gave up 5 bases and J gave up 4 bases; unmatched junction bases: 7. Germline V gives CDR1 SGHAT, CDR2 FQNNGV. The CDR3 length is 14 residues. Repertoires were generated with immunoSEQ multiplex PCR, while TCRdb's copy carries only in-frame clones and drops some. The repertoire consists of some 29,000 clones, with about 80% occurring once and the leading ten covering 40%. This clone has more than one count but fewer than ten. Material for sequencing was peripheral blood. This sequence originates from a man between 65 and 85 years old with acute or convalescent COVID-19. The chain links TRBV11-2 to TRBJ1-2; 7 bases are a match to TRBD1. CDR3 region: CASSPRQGSYGYTF. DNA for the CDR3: TGTGCCAGCAGCCCTAGACAGGGTTCCTATGGCTACACCTTC. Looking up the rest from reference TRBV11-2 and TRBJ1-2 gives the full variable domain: EAGVAQSPRYKIIEKRQSVAFWCNPISGHATLYWYQQILGQGPKLLIQFQNNGVVDDSQLPKDRFSAERLKGVDSTLKIQPAKLEDSAVYLCASSPRQGSYGYTFGSGTRLTVV.